The 21 T cell receptor beta chains below were found in one sample sequenced in a study of blood T cell repertoires in COVID-19. TCRdb's copy holds only in-frame clones and misses some; the assay was immunoSEQ multiplex PCR. Among 130,000 or so clones listed, approximately 82% were seen once. The sample comprised peripheral blood. The receptors were gathered from a human donor in a cohort sampled during active COVID-19.

This clone has just one count. The chain joins TRBV19 to TRBJ1-1; the D gene is possibly TRBD1 (5 bases). V lost 6 bases to trimming and J lost 0 bases, with 8 bases between them. Looked up from germline, CDR1 is LNHDA and CDR2 is SQIVND (reference sequence). The CDR3 sequence is 13 residues long. The CDR3 coding sequence is TGTGCCAGTAGACAACAGGTGAACACTGAAGCTTTCTTT. Protein sequence: CASRQQVNTEAFF.

V and J are TRBV28 and TRBJ1-5, with D hard to call. Germline V lookup: CDR1 MDHEN, CDR2 SYDVKM. V shed 6 bases and J shed 5 bases, with 8 bases lying between them. This CDR3 has 12 amino acids. The DNA of the CDR3 is TGTGCCAGCAGACCCCCGGATCAGCCCCAGCATTTT. Residues: CASRPPDQPQHF.

This clone appeared once. The chain has TRBV28 and TRBJ1-2; weak D call: TRBD1 (5 bases). The V gene's germline CDR1 is MDHEN and CDR2 SYDVKM. The CDR3 runs 12 residues. Between the trimmed V and J ends, which lost 6 bases and 7 bases, there was a span of 12 bases. Here the CDR3 reads CASRRARAGYTF. The CDR3 nucleotides are TGTGCCAGCAGAAGGGCCAGGGCTGGCTACACCTTC.

The V and J genes are TRBV25-1 and TRBJ1-1; D uncertain. The CDR3 length is 15 residues. Germline V gene lookup returns CDR1 MGHDK and CDR2 SYGVNS. Trimming took 8 bases from V and 0 from J, leaving 16 bases between them. The CDR3 coding sequence is TGTGCCAGCGCATCAATAAAGCAAATGAACACTGAAGCTTTCTTT. It yields the protein CASASIKQMNTEAFF.

This chain uses TRBV4-1 with TRBJ2-7; TRBD2 aligns across 7 bases. This CDR3 contains 18 residues. In germline, CDR1 is MGHRA, CDR2 YSYEKL. The junction had 17 bases not matched to a gene; V was cut back by 0 bases and J by 6 bases. The CDR3 sequence is CASSQEPSLAGAWGEQYF. The CDR3 DNA is TGCGCCAGCAGCCAAGAACCTAGTCTGGCGGGAGCCTGGGGCGAGCAGTACTTC.

V and J are TRBV6-1 and TRBJ1-2; tentative D call: TRBD1 (5 bases). Trimming shortened V by 2 bases and J by 2 bases, and 21 bases separated the two germline ends. The CDR3 length is 18 residues. Germline values: CDR1 MNHNS, CDR2 SASEGT. The CDR3 nucleotides read TGTGCCAGCAGTGAACAACACCACCAGGGCCACAGAAACTATGGCTACACCTTC. It specifies CASSEQHHQGHRNYGYTF.

With respect to this clone: Other DNA variants within this sample encode the same CDR3. The chain recombines TRBV5-1 with TRBJ2-7; D is perhaps TRBD1 (6 bases). The germline CDR1 and CDR2 sequences are SGHRS and YFSETQ. The CDR3 is 13 residues long. V was trimmed by 2 bases and J by 4 bases, leaving 10 bases between them. The CDR3 here is CASSLGGRYEQYF. The CDR3 DNA follows: TGCGCCAGCAGCTTAGGGGGTCGATACGAGCAGTACTTC. The variable domain in full, with the rest retrieved from reference TRBV5-1 and TRBJ2-7, is KAGVTQTPRYLIKTRGQQVTLSCSPISGHRSVSWYQQTPGQGLQFLFEYFSETQRNKGNFPGRFSGRQFSNSRSEMNVSTLELGDSALYLCASSLGGRYEQYFGPGTRLTVT.

CDR3 in amino acids: CASSSALSSTEAFF. The CDR3 DNA is TGTGCCAGCAGTTCTGCCTTATCGAGCACTGAAGCTTTCTTT. The chain joins TRBV6-6 to TRBJ1-1; D is unclear. Trimming took 4 bases from V and 4 from J, leaving 13 bases between them. CDR1 is MNHNY and CDR2 is SVGAGI in the germline V gene (reference sequence). This CDR3 region has 14 residues.

The rearrangement uses TRBV6-6 and TRBJ1-5; 10 bases match TRBD1. V lost 3 bases and J lost 4; bases outside the gene matches: 6. This CDR3 has 16 amino acids. The germline gives CDR1 MNHNY, CDR2 SVGAGI (reference sequence). The CDR3 is CASSYAMDRGNQPQHF. CDR3 coding DNA: TGTGCCAGCAGTTATGCTATGGACAGGGGGAATCAGCCCCAGCATTTT.

This chain uses TRBV7-2 with TRBJ1-2, with D unclear. CDR1 and CDR2 from the germline V gene are SGHTA and FQGNSA. The CDR3 runs 13 residues. Trimming took off 7 bases at V and 8 bases at J, with 17 bases between the two ends. The DNA of the CDR3 is TGTGCCAGCACCGCCTCGGGTCTAGGAGGCTACACCTTC. It encodes CASTASGLGGYTF.

This clone was seen a handful of times. J is TRBJ2-1 and V is TRBV2, with no clear D. Germline CDR1 is SNHLY and CDR2 is FYNNEI. Trimming removed 0 bases at V and 9 bases at J, with 9 bases between. CDR3 length equals 13 residues. The CDR3: CASSEALQAEQFF. The DNA for the CDR3 is TGTGCCAGCAGTGAAGCGCTCCAGGCTGAGCAGTTCTTC. Looking up the rest from reference TRBV2 and TRBJ2-1 gives the full variable domain: EPEVTQTPSHQVTQMGQEVILRCVPISNHLYFYWYRQILGQKVEFLVSFYNNEISEKSEIFDDQFSVERPDGSNFTLKIRSTKLEDSAMYFCASSEALQAEQFFGPGTRLTVL.

The J gene is TRBJ2-7, the V gene TRBV12-2; the table assigns TRBD1, which was not confirmed against the DNA. TRBV12-2 is an annotated pseudogene. The CDR3 has 17 residues. This CDR3 reads CASRLVPVTGEVDEQYF. CDR3 bases: TGTGCAAGTCGCTTAGTTCCGGTAACAGGGGAGGTAGACGAGCAGTACTTC.

V and J are TRBV29-1 and TRBJ2-1, with D possibly being TRBD2 (6 bases). V lost 4 bases and J 4 bases, leaving 20 bases between the germline ends. CDR3 size: 16 residues. Germline V gives CDR1 SQVTM, CDR2 ANQGSEA. CDR3 residues: CSVVMFGTLMYNEQFF. The CDR3, as DNA: TGCAGCGTTGTCATGTTCGGGACTCTCATGTACAATGAGCAGTTCTTC.

V is TRBV30 and J is TRBJ2-7; 12 bases agree with TRBD2. Per germline, CDR1 GTSNPN and CDR2 SVGIG (reference sequence). The length of the CDR3 is 14 residues. V was clipped by 1 base and J by 2 bases; unmatched bases: 0. The CDR3 loop reads CAWSGLAGAYEQYF. The CDR3, as DNA: TGTGCCTGGAGTGGACTAGCGGGAGCCTACGAGCAGTACTTC.

The J gene is TRBJ1-2, the V gene TRBV19; tentatively, D is TRBD1 (6 bases). Per the germline V gene, CDR1 is LNHDA and CDR2 is SQIVND (reference sequence). This CDR3 is built from 14 residues. V gave up 8 bases and J gave up 7 bases, with 20 bases separating them. CDR3 amino acids: CASDHRQGRGGYTF. The DNA of the CDR3 is TGTGCCAGTGACCACCGGCAGGGGAGAGGTGGCTACACCTTC.

By sample fraction, this clone is medium-sized. The identical CDR3 is also encoded by other nucleotide sequences in the sample. The DNA for the CDR3 is TGTGCCAGCAGTTACTCGGCCAGGGCGAACACTGAAGCTTTCTTT. Its translation: CASSYSARANTEAFF. V usage is TRBV6-5 and J usage is TRBJ1-1; D possibly corresponds to TRBD1 (5 bases). The CDR3 totals 15 residues. Germline V gene sequence: CDR1 MNHEY, CDR2 SVGAGI. V was trimmed by 0 bases and J by 1 base, leaving 9 bases between them.

The J gene is TRBJ2-7, the V gene TRBV10-2; the match to TRBD2 covers 12 bases. Germline CDR1 WSHSY, CDR2 SAAADI. The CDR3 spans 19 residues. After removal of 3 bases from V and 1 base from J, the junction contained 13 bases not matched to a gene. CDR3 in amino acids: CASSDVGLAGNLRSYEQYF. CDR3 nucleotides: TGCGCCAGCAGTGACGTAGGACTAGCGGGAAATCTAAGATCCTACGAGCAGTACTTC.

In this sample, this clone turned up once. The gene calls are TRBV29-1 and TRBJ2-7; the D gene is possibly TRBD2 (5 bases). Per the germline V gene, CDR1 is SQVTM and CDR2 is ANQGSEA. With 6 bases removed from V and 6 bases from J, the gap between germline ends came to 21 bases. This CDR3 is 14 amino acids long. The CDR3 reads CSVHTSGILGEQYF. DNA of the CDR3: TGCAGCGTCCATACTTCGGGGATTTTGGGCGAGCAGTACTTC.

V gene TRBV14 combines with J gene TRBJ2-1; 8 nucleotides match TRBD2. Trimming at V came to 0 bases and at J to 0 bases, leaving 22 bases not matched to a gene. Germline CDR1 reads SGHDN; CDR2 reads FVKESK. This CDR3 comprises 23 residues. The CDR3 DNA reads as TGTGCCAGCAGCCAAGATCTGGGTATAAGTAGGCAGGGCGGGAGGTCCTCCTACAATGAGCAGTTCTTC. Its protein product is CASSQDLGISRQGGRSSYNEQFF.

This chain connects TRBV28 to TRBJ1-4, with TRBD1 as a possible D gene (5 bases). Germline CDR1 MDHEN, CDR2 SYDVKM. V dropped 7 bases and J dropped 10 bases, with 25 bases sitting between them. This CDR3 has 16 residues. The DNA for the CDR3 is TGTGCCAGCATCTCCCCGTTAGGGACTAGGGGACGAAAACTGTTTTTT. Translation gives CASISPLGTRGRKLFF.

The chain recombines TRBV5-1 with TRBJ1-5, with D possibly matching TRBD1 (6 bases). This CDR3 has 15 residues. Germline loops: CDR1 SGHRS, CDR2 YFSETQ. V was pared by 3 bases and J by 2 bases, with 12 bases between. CDR3 region: CASSSTGLGNQPQHF. In nucleotides, the CDR3 is TGCGCCAGCAGCTCTACAGGGCTCGGCAATCAGCCCCAGCATTTT.